What follows are 22 T cell receptor beta chains derived from one specimen sequenced in a study of blood T cell repertoires in COVID-19. Measured with immunoSEQ multiplex PCR; TCRdb has only the in-frame clones, and not every one. The table shows 90,000 to 150,000 clones, with more than 85% occurring only once. Sequencing was carried out using peripheral blood. These receptor sequences come from a human donor with acute or convalescent COVID-19. The donor label of this sample is uncertain.

The chain is built from TRBV6-2 or TRBV6-3 and TRBJ1-2; D uncertain. Germline lookup yields CDR1 MNHEY and CDR2 SVGEGT. The CDR3 sequence is 13 residues long. The V gene lost 2 bases and the J gene lost 0 bases, with 4 bases spanning the gap. The CDR3 coding sequence is TGTGCCAGCAGTTACCTCTCTAACTATGGCTACACCTTC. Translation: CASSYLSNYGYTF.

The rearrangement links TRBV6-2 or TRBV6-3 to TRBJ2-7; possibly TRBD2 for D (5 bases). The CDR3 covers 14 residues. Germline assignment: CDR1 MNHEY and CDR2 SVGEGT. The V gene lost 2 bases and the J gene lost 2 bases, with 10 bases spanning the gap. The CDR3 DNA reads as TGTGCCAGCAGTTACAACGGACTTACCTACGAGCAGTACTTC. It codes for CASSYNGLTYEQYF.

This rearrangement joins TRBV7-9 to TRBJ1-4; D gene uncertain. V was cut by 5 bases and J by 5 bases, with 9 bases left in between. Germline V CDR1 and CDR2: SEHNR, FQNEAQ (reference sequence). The CDR3 runs to 13 residues. The CDR3 DNA reads TGTGCCAGCAGCCCGGGGAGGAATGAAAAACTGTTTTTT. Its translation is CASSPGRNEKLFF.

This clone was seen once. The chain joins TRBV4-3 to TRBJ2-3; 8 bases are shared with TRBD2. This CDR3 region has 16 residues. Trimming took 2 bases from V and 6 from J; bases not matched to a gene: 10. CDR1 and CDR2 from the germline V gene are LGHNA and YSLEER. CDR3 in amino acids: CASSQSRLSGVDTQYF. The CDR3 DNA is TGCGCCAGCAGCCAATCACGGCTTAGCGGGGTGGATACGCAGTATTTT.

The rearrangement joins TRBV5-1 to TRBJ2-5, with TRBD2 identical over 10 bases. Germline trimming cut 9 bases from V and 2 bases from J; bases unmatched to any gene: 13. CDR1 and CDR2 (germline): SGHRS, YFSETQ. This CDR3 is 16 amino acids long. CDR3 protein: CATTTGAAGGQETQYF. The CDR3 coding sequence is TGCGCCACAACCACGGGGGCAGCGGGAGGGCAAGAGACCCAGTACTTC.

The rearrangement links TRBV21-1 to TRBJ1-1. TRBV21-1 is shown as a pseudogene. There are 15 residues in the CDR3. DNA of the CDR3: TGTGCCAGCAGCAAAGATAGAACCCTGAGCACTGAAGCTTTCTTT. It specifies CASSKDRTLSTEAFF.

The gene calls are TRBV5-1 and TRBJ2-3; 8 bases agree with TRBD2. Germline CDR1 and CDR2: SGHRS and YFSETQ. V dropped 5 bases and J dropped 3; count of bases not matched to a gene: 8. This CDR3 is 15 amino acids long. As DNA, the CDR3 is TGCGCCAGCAGTAGGGCGGGAGGTCGGACAGATACGCAGTATTTT. It is translated as CASSRAGGRTDTQYF.

The chain links TRBV5-4 to TRBJ1-1, with 11 bases matching TRBD1. J was trimmed by 3 bases and V by 3 bases; bases with no gene match: 1. CDR1 and CDR2 from the germline V gene are SGHNT and YYREEE (reference sequence). The CDR3 loop spans 14 amino acids. The CDR3 DNA follows: TGTGCCAGCAGCTGGGACAGGGGGGACACTGAAGCTTTCTTT. Encoded protein: CASSWDRGDTEAFF.

This sequence joins TRBV19 and TRBJ1-2; D might be TRBD1 (5 bases). The V and J ends lost 7 bases and 3 bases respectively, with 18 bases between them. The germline V gene has CDR1 LNHDA and CDR2 SQIVND (reference sequence). The CDR3 has 15 residues. The CDR3: CASNGVGTPYYGYTF. In DNA, the CDR3 is TGTGCCAGTAACGGAGTAGGGACTCCATACTATGGCTACACCTTC. Using reference TRBV19 and TRBJ1-2 for the parts outside the CDR3, the full variable domain is DGGITQSPKYLFRKEGQNVTLSCEQNLNHDAMYWYRQDPGQGLRLIYYSQIVNDFQKGDIAEGYSVSREKKESFPLTVTSAQKNPTAFYLCASNGVGTPYYGYTFGSGTRLTVV.

The CDR3 is CASSLGLLRGGSEAFF. CDR3 bases: TGTGCCAGCAGCTTAGGGTTGCTTCGGGGGGGGTCCGAAGCTTTCTTT. J is TRBJ1-1 and V is TRBV7-9, with D perhaps matching TRBD1 (5 bases). V lost 1 base to trimming and J lost 8 bases, with 20 bases between them. The CDR3 runs to 16 residues. Germline CDR1 reads SEHNR; CDR2 reads FQNEAQ (reference sequence).

CDR3 residues: CASSLDLGPRTDTQYF. The CDR3, as DNA: TGCGCCAGCAGCCTTGACTTGGGTCCACGCACAGATACGCAGTATTTT. The chain recombines TRBV4-3 with TRBJ2-3; D uncertain. There are 16 residues in the CDR3. Germline V gives CDR1 LGHNA, CDR2 YSLEER. The V gene lost 4 bases and the J gene lost 1 base, with 15 bases spanning the gap.

The rearrangement links TRBV27 to TRBJ1-1; 8 bases are shared with TRBD1. With V trimmed by 4 bases and J by 6 bases, 10 bases remained unmatched. Germline assignment: CDR1 MNHEY and CDR2 SMNVEV (reference sequence). The CDR3 has 15 residues. CDR3 DNA: TGTGCCAGCAGTTCATTTCAGGGGGCGATCTCTGAAGCTTTCTTT. Protein sequence: CASSSFQGAISEAFF.

This clone was seen a single time. The rearrangement links TRBV14 to TRBJ2-7; D may be TRBD2 (7 bases). Germline values: CDR1 SGHDN, CDR2 FVKESK. V was cut by 4 bases and J by 4 bases, with 17 bases left in between. The CDR3 spans 15 residues. The CDR3 is CASSRGASGSYEQYF. CDR3 bases: TGTGCCAGCAGCCGGGGGGCTAGCGGAAGTTACGAGCAGTACTTC.

The chain has TRBV6-2 or TRBV6-3 and TRBJ1-2; D might be TRBD1 (6 bases). Looked up from germline, CDR1 is MNHEY and CDR2 is SVGEGT. The ends were cut back, 5 bases at V and 6 bases at J, with 13 bases in the middle. The CDR3 has 13 residues. The DNA of the CDR3 is TGTGCCAGCAGTCCCGACAGGTACGATGGCTACACCTTC. It encodes CASSPDRYDGYTF.

The gene calls are TRBV28 and TRBJ1-2, with TRBD1 as a possible D gene (6 bases). Germline V gene sequence: CDR1 MDHEN, CDR2 SYDVKM. Trimming shortened V by 6 bases and J by 5 bases, and 13 bases separated the two germline ends. CDR3 length equals 13 residues. The CDR3 coding sequence is TGTGCCAGCAGGGTAAACAGGGCATATGGCTACACCTTC. This translates into CASRVNRAYGYTF.

The chain links TRBV3-1 (or the pseudogene TRBV3-2) to TRBJ2-7; 8 nucleotides align to TRBD2. The V gene end was trimmed by 4 bases and the J gene end by 3 bases; junction bases not matched to a gene: 20. The germline CDR1 and CDR2 sequences are LGHDT and YNNKEL (reference sequence). The CDR3 sequence is 19 residues long. DNA of the CDR3: TGTGCCAGCAGCCCGGGACTAGACTCCGCCAAAAGGGAAAACTACGAGCAGTACTTC. This encodes CASSPGLDSAKRENYEQYF.

The V and J genes are TRBV30 and TRBJ2-7; D is undetermined. From germline, CDR1 is GTSNPN and CDR2 SVGIG (reference sequence). Deletions cut 0 bases from V and 6 bases from J, with 6 bases between. The CDR3 runs 11 residues. CDR3 sequence reads: CAWSVFSEQYF. The CDR3 DNA sequence: TGTGCCTGGAGTGTATTCAGCGAGCAGTACTTC.

The CDR3 bases are TGTGCCAGCAGCTTAGGACAGGGGGCAAGCGGGGAGCTGTTTTTT. Translated: CASSLGQGASGELFF. The J gene is TRBJ2-2, the V gene TRBV28; 11 bases match TRBD1. The CDR3 totals 15 residues. Germline-derived CDR1 and CDR2 are MDHEN and SYDVKM. The V segment lost 6 bases and the J segment 7 bases; nucleotides outside the gene matches: 7.

The chain uses TRBV10-3 and TRBJ2-7, with 9 bases aligning to TRBD1. The CDR3 covers 14 residues. Per germline, CDR1 ENHRY and CDR2 SYGVKD. With V trimmed by 6 bases and J by 0 bases, 3 bases remained unmatched. The CDR3 sequence: CAIRATGGSYEQYF. The CDR3 bases are TGTGCCATCAGAGCGACAGGGGGCTCCTACGAGCAGTACTTC.

This chain links TRBV3-1 (or the pseudogene TRBV3-2) with TRBJ1-4, with 9 bases lining up with TRBD1. This CDR3 region has 15 residues. Germline CDR1 reads LGHDT; CDR2 reads YNNKEL (reference sequence). Losses at the gene ends were 6 bases for V and 2 bases for J; bases not matched to a gene: 4. CDR3 amino acids: CASSPTGGTNEKLFF. DNA for the CDR3: TGTGCCAGCAGTCCTACAGGGGGCACTAATGAAAAACTGTTTTTT.

This chain links TRBV18 with TRBJ1-1; tentatively, D is TRBD1 (5 bases). Trimming took 6 bases from V and 1 from J, leaving 18 bases between them. The CDR3 sequence is 16 residues long. Germline lookup yields CDR1 KGHSH and CDR2 LQKENI. The CDR3 DNA sequence: TGTGCCAGCTCTGAGTACCCTGGGGCGTCGAACACTGAAGCTTTCTTT. Encoded protein: CASSEYPGASNTEAFF.

The chain joins TRBV9 to TRBJ2-1; D is perhaps TRBD1 (6 bases). Trimming left V 1 base short and J 9 bases short, with 11 bases between. CDR1 is SGDLS and CDR2 is YYNGEE in the germline V gene. This CDR3 is built from 13 residues. CDR3 protein: CASSVQGMGEQFF. CDR3 nucleotides: TGTGCCAGCAGCGTACAGGGGATGGGTGAGCAGTTCTTC.